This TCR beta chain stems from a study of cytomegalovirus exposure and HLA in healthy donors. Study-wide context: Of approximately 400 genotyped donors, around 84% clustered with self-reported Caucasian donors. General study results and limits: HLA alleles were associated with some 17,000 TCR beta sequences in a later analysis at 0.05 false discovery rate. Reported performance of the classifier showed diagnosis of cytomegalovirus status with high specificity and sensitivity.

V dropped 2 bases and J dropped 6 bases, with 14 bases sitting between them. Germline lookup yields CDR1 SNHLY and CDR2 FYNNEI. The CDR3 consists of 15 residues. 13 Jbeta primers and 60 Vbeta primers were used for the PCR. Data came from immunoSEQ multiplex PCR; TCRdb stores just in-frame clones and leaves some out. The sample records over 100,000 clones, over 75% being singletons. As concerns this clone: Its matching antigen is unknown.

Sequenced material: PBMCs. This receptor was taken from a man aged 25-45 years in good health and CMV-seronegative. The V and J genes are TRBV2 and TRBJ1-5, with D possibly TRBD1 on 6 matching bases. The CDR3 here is CASSELPGEGQPQHF. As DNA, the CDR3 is TGTGCCAGCAGTGAACTTCCAGGGGAAGGTCAGCCCCAGCATTTT.